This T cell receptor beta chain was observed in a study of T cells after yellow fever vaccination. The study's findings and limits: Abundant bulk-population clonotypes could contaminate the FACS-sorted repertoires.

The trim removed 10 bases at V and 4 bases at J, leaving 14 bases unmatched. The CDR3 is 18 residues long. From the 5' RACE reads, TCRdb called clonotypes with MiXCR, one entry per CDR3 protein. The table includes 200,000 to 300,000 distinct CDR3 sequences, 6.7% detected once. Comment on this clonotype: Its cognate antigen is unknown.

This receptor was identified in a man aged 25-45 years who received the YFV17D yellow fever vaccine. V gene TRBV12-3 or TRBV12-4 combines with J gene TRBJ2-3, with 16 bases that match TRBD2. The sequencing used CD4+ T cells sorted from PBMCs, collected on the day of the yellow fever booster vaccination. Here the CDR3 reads CAICYLGLAGGTSDTQYF. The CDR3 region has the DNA TGTGCCATCTGTTACTTGGGACTAGCGGGAGGGACGTCAGATACGCAGTATTTT.